These 28 T cell receptor beta chains share one sample of origin, sequenced in a study of T cell clonality in common variable immunodeficiency. Clones were read by immunoSEQ multiplex PCR, and TCRdb kept only the in-frame ones, dropping some. Sampling found under 35,000 clones, none seen once. The sequencing sample was made of peripheral blood mononuclear cells. The receptors shown here come from a person aged 18 to 70 in good health.

At least ten counts were recorded for this clone. The CDR3 extends 3 residues past the end of the read, so its final part is completed from the germline J gene. V gene TRBV28 combines with J gene TRBJ2-2; D call uncertain. V lost 4 bases, J lost 2 bases, and 5 bases lay in between. There are 13 residues in the CDR3. Germline loops: CDR1 MDHEN, CDR2 SYDVKM. The CDR3 spells CASSSVNTGELFF. The CDR3 DNA, read in part, is TGTGCCAGCAGTTCGGTTAACACCGGGGAG.

This clone was seen ten or more times. The read gets to within 3 residues of the CDR3 end, and the germline J gene fills in the rest. This chain uses TRBV20-1 with TRBJ1-2, with unresolved D. This CDR3 is 11 amino acids long. V lost 4 bases, J lost 4 bases, and 7 bases lay in between. Germline-derived CDR1 and CDR2 are DFQATT and SNEGSKA (reference sequence). The sequenced CDR3 bases are TGCAGTGCTACCGACACCTATGGC. Its translation: CSATDTYG. The full CDR3 protein reads CSATDTYGYTF.

The sample holds many counts of this clone. The sequence runs out 3 residues before the end of the CDR3; the remainder is reconstructed from the germline J gene. This rearrangement joins TRBV20-1 to TRBJ1-1, with TRBD1 identical over 11 bases. Germline V CDR1 and CDR2: DFQATT, SNEGSKA (reference sequence). Losses at the gene ends were 0 bases for V and 3 bases for J; bases not matched to a gene: 3. The CDR3 runs to 15 residues. The CDR3 protein is CSARDRDRGDTEAFF. The CDR3 bases that were read are TGCAGTGCTAGAGATCGGGACAGGGGGGACACTGAA.

This clone came up many times. The sequenced fragment ends 3 residues before the CDR3 boundary, so the rest is inferred from the germline J gene. The V call is TRBV15, the J call TRBJ2-6; D remains ambiguous. The CDR3 extends over 15 amino acids. Germline V lookup: CDR1 LNHNV, CDR2 YYDKDF (reference sequence). V gave up 0 bases and J gave up 0 bases, with 3 bases separating them. CDR3 sequence reads: CATSRDHSGANVLTF. Incomplete CDR3 DNA: TGTGCCACCAGCAGAGATCACTCTGGGGCCAACGTC.

Many counts were recorded for this clone. With the read ending 3 residues before the CDR3 end, the germline J gene is used to fill in that end. This chain uses TRBV7-2 with TRBJ1-2; maybe TRBD1 (6 bases). Germline values: CDR1 SGHTA, CDR2 FQGNSA. CDR3 length: 14 amino acids. Trimming took off 1 base at V and 7 bases at J, with 13 bases between the two ends. The DNA read from the CDR3 is TGTGCCAGCAGCTTAGAACAGGGCTTGAGTGGC. Encoded protein: CASSLEQGLSG. The whole CDR3 protein is CASSLEQGLSGYTF.

This clone was observed at least ten times. The read stops 3 residues short of the end of the CDR3; the missing end is completed from the germline J gene. The gene calls are TRBV5-4 and TRBJ2-3; no clear D gene. The germline V gene encodes CDR1 SGHNT and CDR2 YYREEE (reference sequence). With 4 bases removed from V and 7 bases from J, the gap between germline ends came to 13 bases. There are 13 residues in the CDR3. The part of the CDR3 DNA that was read is TGTGCCAGCAGCAGCGCGTATGTGAATACG. The encoded protein is CASSSAYVNT. The whole CDR3 protein reads CASSSAYVNTQYF.

This clone was seen at least ten times. Read coverage stops 3 residues before the CDR3 terminus; the germline J gene supplies the remainder. The rearrangement links TRBV5-1 to TRBJ2-1, with D possibly being TRBD1 (5 bases). CDR1 and CDR2 from the germline V gene are SGHRS and YFSETQ. The ends were cut back, 2 bases at V and 5 bases at J, with 20 bases in the middle. CDR3 length: 17 residues. Partial CDR3 DNA: TGCGCCAGCAGCTTACAGGCTCCAACCCAATACCACAATGAG. It is translated as CASSLQAPTQYHNE. The full CDR3 protein is CASSLQAPTQYHNEQFF.

Concerning this clone: The read is 3 residues too short to cover the CDR3 end, so that end is filled in from the germline J gene. V and J are TRBV6-4 and TRBJ2-5; 10 bases line up with TRBD2. The length of the CDR3 is 17 residues. Losses at the gene ends were 2 bases for V and 1 base for J; bases not matched to a gene: 7. CDR1 and CDR2 from the germline V gene are MRHNA and SNTAGT. The part of the CDR3 DNA that was read is TGTGCCAGCAGTGACGCCCCCAGCGGGGGGGTCCAAGAGACC. This codes for CASSDAPSGGVQET. The entire CDR3 is CASSDAPSGGVQETQYF.

In this sample, this clone turned up many times. Sequencing ends 3 residues short of the CDR3 end; the germline J gene provides the rest. V gene TRBV20-1 combines with J gene TRBJ1-2; possibly TRBD1 for D (6 bases). Germline V gene sequence: CDR1 DFQATT, CDR2 SNEGSKA (reference sequence). The CDR3 is 14 residues long. The CDR3 reads CSAFSQGFQETYTF. Partial CDR3 DNA: TGCAGTGCTTTTTCTCAGGGGTTCCAAGAGACC.

This clone was counted at least ten times. The CDR3 extends 3 residues past the end of the read, so its final part is completed from the germline J gene. V and J are TRBV7-6 and TRBJ1-5; 10 nucleotides align to TRBD1. Trimming at V came to 0 bases and at J to 7 bases, leaving 3 bases not matched to a gene. The length of the CDR3 is 15 residues. Germline V gives CDR1 SGHVS, CDR2 FNYEAQ. CDR3: CASSLADRGRQPQHF. Incomplete CDR3 DNA: TGTGCCAGCAGCTTAGCGGACAGGGGGAGGCAGCCC.

This clone was counted many times. The DNA ends 3 residues before the CDR3 does, and the rest of the CDR3 is filled in from the germline J gene. This rearrangement joins TRBV20-1 to TRBJ2-3; 9 nucleotides line up with TRBD2. The CDR3 length is 15 residues. CDR1 is DFQATT and CDR2 is SNEGSKA in the germline V gene (reference sequence). The CDR3 DNA, read in part, is TGCAGTGCTAGAGAGGCCCCTGGACTAGCGAGGACG. The encoded protein is CSAREAPGLART. The whole CDR3 protein is CSAREAPGLARTQYF.

This clone was detected ten times or more. Read sequence stops 3 residues before the CDR3 end, and the germline J gene provides the missing end. The chain recombines TRBV6-1 with TRBJ2-5; tentatively, D is TRBD1 (5 bases). The CDR3 spans 13 residues. Trimming stripped 4 bases from V and 3 bases from J, with 9 bases between. Germline CDR1 and CDR2: MNHNS and SASEGT. Partial CDR3 DNA: TGTGCCAGCAGTGGAGACAGAAAAGAGACC. Encoded protein: CASSGDRKET. The entire CDR3 protein is CASSGDRKETQYF.

This clone was seen repeatedly, ten times or more. The part of the CDR3 DNA that was read is TGCAGTGCTAGAGATAGACGGGGGGGCCTATCCGCGAACACCGGGGAG. It specifies CSARDRRGGLSANTGE. The whole CDR3 is CSARDRRGGLSANTGELFF. The V call is TRBV20-1, the J call TRBJ2-2; 8 bases line up with TRBD2. Coverage ceases 3 residues before the CDR3 finishes, and the germline J gene fills in the end. This CDR3 comprises 19 residues. Germline lookup yields CDR1 DFQATT and CDR2 SNEGSKA (reference sequence). J was trimmed by 0 bases and V by 0 bases; bases with no gene match: 12.

This clone was detected ten times or more. The CDR3 region is CAWGLAGGFGTQYF. The sequenced CDR3 bases are TGTGCCTGGGGACTAGCGGGGGGGTTCGGTACG. J is TRBJ2-3 and V is TRBV30, with 15 bases fitting TRBD2. Read data end 3 residues before the CDR3 end; the end is taken from the germline J gene. The germline CDR1 and CDR2 sequences are GTSNPN and SVGIG (reference sequence). Trimming removed 5 bases from V and 8 bases from J; junction bases left unmatched: 5. CDR3 size: 14 residues.

This clone has a count of ten or more. The CDR3 end falls 3 residues outside the read, so it is completed with the germline J gene. The rearrangement uses TRBV5-5 and TRBJ2-7, with 7 bases identical to TRBD2. Trimming took 2 bases from V and 1 from J; bases not matched to a gene: 3. The CDR3 has 14 residues. Per germline, CDR1 SGHKS and CDR2 YYEKEE (reference sequence). The CDR3 DNA, read in part, is TGTGCCAGCAGCTTTTTGGGGGGGTCCTACGAG. Its translation is CASSFLGGSYE. The whole CDR3 protein reads CASSFLGGSYEQYF.

This clone was detected ten times or more. Read data end 3 residues before the CDR3 end; the end is taken from the germline J gene. The chain carries TRBV9 and TRBJ2-2; D call uncertain. The V gene lost 4 bases and the J gene lost 2 bases, with 18 bases spanning the gap. The CDR3 extends over 17 amino acids. Germline CDR1 reads SGDLS; CDR2 reads YYNGEE. The CDR3 sequence is CASSHKGPIVNTGELFF. CDR3 DNA (partial): TGTGCCAGCAGCCACAAAGGGCCTATTGTTAACACCGGGGAG.

This clone has at least ten counts. The sequenced fragment ends 3 residues before the CDR3 boundary, so the rest is inferred from the germline J gene. The chain joins TRBV7-9 to TRBJ2-7, with 11 bases that match TRBD1. CDR1 SEHNR and CDR2 FQNEAQ come from the germline V gene (reference sequence). With 3 bases clipped from V and 0 bases from J, the junction kept 1 base outside the gene matches. The CDR3 runs 15 residues. The CDR3 bases that were read are TGTGCCAGCAGCTTCGGGACAGGGGGCTCCTACGAG. Translating it yields CASSFGTGGSYE. The CDR3 in its entirety is CASSFGTGGSYEQYF.

This clone was picked up a small number of times. Sequencing ends 3 residues short of the CDR3 end; the germline J gene provides the rest. J is TRBJ1-1 and V is TRBV30; D may be TRBD1 (5 bases). This CDR3 is built from 18 residues. The germline gives CDR1 GTSNPN, CDR2 SVGIG (reference sequence). The part of the CDR3 DNA that was read is TGTGCCTGGAGTGTAGGGCAGGGAAGATTTTCTGGGGCCAACGTA. Its protein is CAWSVGQGRFSGANV. The full CDR3 is CAWSVGQGRFSGANVAFF.

This clone was seen at least ten times. The read comes to an end 3 residues before the CDR3 does, leaving the germline J gene to fill in the end. The chain is built from TRBV30 and TRBJ2-2; TRBD2 is a possible D gene (6 bases). CDR1 GTSNPN and CDR2 SVGIG come from the germline V gene (reference sequence). V was clipped by 2 bases and J by 3 bases, with 10 bases between them. CDR3 size: 14 residues. CDR3 DNA (partial): TGTGCCTGGAGTACGGGGGAATACACCGGGGAG. Translating gives CAWSTGEYTGE. The whole CDR3 is CAWSTGEYTGELFF.

This clone has at least ten counts. The read is 3 residues too short to cover the CDR3 end, so that end is filled in from the germline J gene. The chain couples TRBV29-1 to TRBJ2-4; D may match TRBD1 or TRBD2 (5 bases each). Germline V gives CDR1 SQVTM, CDR2 ANQGSEA. CDR3 length: 13 residues. The sequenced CDR3 bases are TGCAGCGTTGTGGCAGGGAGTAGTCAGCCT. Encoded protein: CSVVAGSSQP. The CDR3 reads in full as CSVVAGSSQPQYF.

This clone appeared a few times. The read falls 3 residues short of the CDR3 end, and the missing part is taken from the germline J gene. The rearrangement uses TRBV5-1 and TRBJ1-1; TRBD1 matches 10 bases. The CDR3 has 15 amino acids. Germline trimming cut 0 bases from V and 5 bases from J; bases unmatched to any gene: 4. The germline CDR1 and CDR2 sequences are SGHRS and YFSETQ. The part of the CDR3 DNA that was read is TGCGCCAGCAGCTTGGGACAGGGGGCTCGAACTGAA. Amino acids: CASSLGQGARTE. The complete CDR3 protein is CASSLGQGARTEAFF. The full variable domain, with the rest looked up from reference TRBV5-1 and TRBJ1-1, is KAGVTQTPRYLIKTRGQQVTLSCSPISGHRSVSWYQQTPGQGLQFLFEYFSETQRNKGNFPGRFSGRQFSNSRSEMNVSTLELGDSALYLCASSLGQGARTEAFFGQGTRLTVV.

In this sample, this clone turned up many times. The read terminates 3 residues ahead of where the CDR3 ends, so the germline J gene completes it. The chain couples TRBV2 to TRBJ2-1; 8 nucleotides match TRBD1. This CDR3 is built from 15 residues. J gave up 1 base and V 6 bases, and 5 bases lay outside the gene matches. The germline CDR1 and CDR2 sequences are SNHLY and FYNNEI. Partial CDR3 DNA: TGTGCCAGCAGCAATGACAGGGGATCCTACAATGAG. It translates to CASSNDRGSYNE. The whole CDR3 region reads CASSNDRGSYNEQFF.

There are many counts of this clone. With the read ending 3 residues before the CDR3 end, the germline J gene is used to fill in that end. The chain is built from TRBV10-3 and TRBJ2-5; perhaps TRBD1 as D (5 bases). Germline values: CDR1 ENHRY, CDR2 SYGVKD. The CDR3 totals 14 residues. V was clipped by 4 bases and J by 5 bases, with 14 bases between them. CDR3 bases read: TGTGCCATCAGTGGTGTCAGGGCAGGGGAGACC. As protein: CAISGVRAGET. The whole CDR3 is CAISGVRAGETQYF.

By proportion, this clone is medium-sized. The CDR3 goes on 3 residues after the read ends, and that part is filled in from the germline J gene. The gene calls are TRBV20-1 and TRBJ1-5; tentative D call: TRBD1 (5 bases). V was cut by 3 bases and J by 1 base, with 7 bases left in between. Germline CDR1 DFQATT, CDR2 SNEGSKA (reference sequence). The CDR3 sequence is 13 residues long. The part of the CDR3 DNA that was read is TGCAGTGCTAGGGGGCAGAGCAATCAGCCC. It specifies CSARGQSNQP. The CDR3 as a whole reads CSARGQSNQPQHF.

The sample holds many counts of this clone. The read stops 3 residues short of the end of the CDR3; the missing end is completed from the germline J gene. The chain combines TRBV6-2 or TRBV6-3 with TRBJ1-2, with D tentatively TRBD1 (5 bases). Germline lookup yields CDR1 MNHEY and CDR2 SVGEGT. The CDR3 extends over 15 amino acids. CDR3 DNA, as far as it was read: TGTGCCAGCAGTTACGCTAAGACCCCCGAGGGGGGC. Its translation: CASSYAKTPEGG. The full CDR3 reads CASSYAKTPEGGYTF.

In its sample, this clone was seen many times. Read sequence stops 3 residues before the CDR3 end, and the germline J gene provides the missing end. This chain joins TRBV2 and TRBJ2-5; 7 bases are shared with TRBD1. V lost 8 bases, J lost 2 bases, and 8 bases stayed unmatched. Per the germline V gene, CDR1 is SNHLY and CDR2 is FYNNEI. The CDR3 loop spans 14 amino acids. The sequenced part of the CDR3 DNA is TGTGCCAGCGGGGTACAGGGGCCTCAAGAGACC. Its protein product is CASGVQGPQET. The whole CDR3 region reads CASGVQGPQETQYF.

At least ten counts were recorded for this clone. The CDR3 end is not reached by the read, which stops 3 residues before it; the germline J gene fills it in. J is TRBJ1-1 and V is TRBV7-6; D possibly corresponds to TRBD1 (5 bases). Trimming removed 5 bases at V and 6 bases at J, with 16 bases between. The CDR3 contains 14 residues. Germline CDR1 SGHVS, CDR2 FNYEAQ. Here the CDR3 reads CASSPSGRAPEAFF. CDR3 DNA (partial): TGTGCCAGCAGCCCCTCGGGCAGGGCCCCTGAA.

This clone was counted many times. The read finishes 3 residues shy of the CDR3 end, and the germline J gene is used to complete it. V gene TRBV7-8 combines with J gene TRBJ2-5; D not certain. The V end lost 2 bases, the J end lost 2 bases, and 6 bases lay between the germline ends. Germline-derived CDR1 and CDR2 are SGHVS and FQNEAQ. This CDR3 is 13 amino acids long. Here the CDR3 reads CASSLWQQETQYF. The sequenced CDR3 bases are TGTGCCAGCAGCTTATGGCAGCAAGAGACC. Drawing the rest from reference TRBV7-8 and TRBJ2-5, the complete variable domain is GAGVSQSPRYKVAKRGQDVALRCDPISGHVSLFWYQQALGQGPEFLTYFQNEAQLDKSGLPSDRFFAERPEGSVSTLKIQRTQQEDSAVYLCASSLWQQETQYFGPGTRLLVL.